This TCR beta chain was profiled in a study of blood T cell repertoires in COVID-19. This clone came up a few times. CDR3 length: 14 residues. Germline V gene sequence: CDR1 SGHTA, CDR2 FQGTGA. V dropped 5 bases and J dropped 2 bases, with 12 bases sitting between them. The protocol was immunoSEQ multiplex PCR, while the TCRdb copy is restricted to in-frame clones and leaves out a portion. The data contain 250,000 to 350,000 clones, approximately 84% of them singletons. The chain joins TRBV7-3 to TRBJ1-1; D is unclear. Sequencing was performed on peripheral blood. This TCR came from a human donor with COVID-19, enrolled during active disease. The donor label of this sample is uncertain. In DNA, the CDR3 is TGTGCCAGCAGCCCGGATGGGCGCAACACTGAAGCTTTCTTT. As protein: CASSPDGRNTEAFF. Together with reference TRBV7-3 and TRBJ1-1, the CDR3 gives the full variable domain: GAGVSQTPSNKVTEKGKYVELRCDPISGHTALYWYRQSLGQGPEFLIYFQGTGAADDSGLPNDRFFAVRPEGSVSTLKIQRTERGDSAVYLCASSPDGRNTEAFFGQGTRLTVV.